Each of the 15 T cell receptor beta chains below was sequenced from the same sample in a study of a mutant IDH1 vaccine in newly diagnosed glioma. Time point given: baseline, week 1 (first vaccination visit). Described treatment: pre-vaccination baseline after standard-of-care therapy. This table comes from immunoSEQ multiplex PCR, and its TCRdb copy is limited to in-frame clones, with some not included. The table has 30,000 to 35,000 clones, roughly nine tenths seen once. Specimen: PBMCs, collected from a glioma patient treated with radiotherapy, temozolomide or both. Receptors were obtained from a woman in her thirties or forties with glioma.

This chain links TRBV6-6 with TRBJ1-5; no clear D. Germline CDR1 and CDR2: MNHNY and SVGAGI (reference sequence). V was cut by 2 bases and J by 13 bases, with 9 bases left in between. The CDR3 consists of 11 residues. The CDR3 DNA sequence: TGTGCCAGCAGTTACCGGCAGGAACAGCATTTT. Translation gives CASSYRQEQHF.

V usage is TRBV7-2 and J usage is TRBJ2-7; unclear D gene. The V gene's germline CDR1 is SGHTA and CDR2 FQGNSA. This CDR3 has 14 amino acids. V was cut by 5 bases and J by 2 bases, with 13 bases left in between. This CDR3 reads CASSQQWAAYEQYF. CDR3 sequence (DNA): TGTGCCAGCAGCCAGCAGTGGGCCGCCTACGAGCAGTACTTC.

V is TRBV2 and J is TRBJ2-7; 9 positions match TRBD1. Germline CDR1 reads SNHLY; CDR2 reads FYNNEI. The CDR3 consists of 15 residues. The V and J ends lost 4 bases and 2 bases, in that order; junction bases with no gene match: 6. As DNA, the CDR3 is TGTGCCAGCAGTGGACAGGGGGGGTACACCTACGAGCAGTACTTC. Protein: CASSGQGGYTYEQYF.

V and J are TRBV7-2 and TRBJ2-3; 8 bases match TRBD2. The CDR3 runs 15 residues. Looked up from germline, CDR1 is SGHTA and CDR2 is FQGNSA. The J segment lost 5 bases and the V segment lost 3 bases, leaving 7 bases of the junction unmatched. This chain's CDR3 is CASSFVSGAGDTQYF. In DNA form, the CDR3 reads TGTGCCAGCAGCTTTGTTAGCGGGGCAGGAGATACGCAGTATTTT.

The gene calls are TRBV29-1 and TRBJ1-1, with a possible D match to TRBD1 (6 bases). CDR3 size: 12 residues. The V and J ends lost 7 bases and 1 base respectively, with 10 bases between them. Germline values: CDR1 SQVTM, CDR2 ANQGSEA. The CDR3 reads CSGGQTNTEAFF. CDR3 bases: TGCAGCGGTGGACAGACGAACACTGAAGCTTTCTTT.

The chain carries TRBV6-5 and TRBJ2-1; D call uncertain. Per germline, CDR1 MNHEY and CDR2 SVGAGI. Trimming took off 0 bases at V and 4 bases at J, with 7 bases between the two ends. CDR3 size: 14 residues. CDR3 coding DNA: TGTGCCAGCAGTTACTCGCGAGTATACAATGAGCAGTTCTTC. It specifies CASSYSRVYNEQFF.

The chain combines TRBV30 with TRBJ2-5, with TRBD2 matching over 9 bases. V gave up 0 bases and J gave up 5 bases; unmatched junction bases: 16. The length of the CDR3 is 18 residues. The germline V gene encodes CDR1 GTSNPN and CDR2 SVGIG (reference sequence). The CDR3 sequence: CAWSVSTSGILGRETQYF. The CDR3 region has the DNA TGTGCCTGGAGTGTTTCGACTAGCGGAATTCTCGGACGGGAGACCCAGTACTTC. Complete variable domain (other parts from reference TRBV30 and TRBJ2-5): SQTIHQWPATLVQPVGSPLSLECTVEGTSNPNLYWYRQAAGRGLQLLFYSVGIGQISSEVPQNLSASRPQDRQFILSSKKLLLSDSGFYLCAWSVSTSGILGRETQYFGPGTRLLVL.

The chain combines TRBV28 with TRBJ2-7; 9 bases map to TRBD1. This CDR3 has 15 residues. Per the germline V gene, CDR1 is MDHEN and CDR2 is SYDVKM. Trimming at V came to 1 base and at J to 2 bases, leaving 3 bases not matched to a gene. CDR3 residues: CASSLLGQGTYEQYF. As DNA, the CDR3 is TGTGCCAGCAGTTTATTGGGACAGGGTACCTACGAGCAGTACTTC.

The CDR3 DNA reads as TGTGCCTGGAGTTTAACAGGCTACGAGCAGTACTTC. Translated, it gives CAWSLTGYEQYF. This chain uses TRBV30 with TRBJ2-7; maybe TRBD1 (5 bases). The CDR3 spans 12 residues. V lost 2 bases and J lost 3, with 8 bases in between. Germline-derived CDR1 and CDR2 are GTSNPN and SVGIG (reference sequence). Using reference TRBV30 and TRBJ2-7 for the parts outside the CDR3, the full variable domain is SQTIHQWPATLVQPVGSPLSLECTVEGTSNPNLYWYRQAAGRGLQLLFYSVGIGQISSEVPQNLSASRPQDRQFILSSKKLLLSDSGFYLCAWSLTGYEQYFGPGTRLTVT.

The CDR3 DNA follows: TGTGCCAGCTCACAGGAGCGGGGGGAGGAAGCTTTCTTT. It is translated as CASSQERGEEAFF. The chain couples TRBV18 to TRBJ1-1, with D possibly being TRBD1 (5 bases). Germline V gene data show CDR1 as KGHSH and CDR2 as LQKENI. V was clipped by 4 bases and J by 8 bases, with 14 bases between them. This CDR3 region has 13 residues. Looking up the rest from reference TRBV18 and TRBJ1-1 gives the full variable domain: NAGVMQNPRHLVRRRGQEARLRCSPMKGHSHVYWYRQLPEEGLKFMVYLQKENIIDESGMPKERFSAEFPKEGPSILRIQQVVRGDSAAYFCASSQERGEEAFFGQGTRLTVV.

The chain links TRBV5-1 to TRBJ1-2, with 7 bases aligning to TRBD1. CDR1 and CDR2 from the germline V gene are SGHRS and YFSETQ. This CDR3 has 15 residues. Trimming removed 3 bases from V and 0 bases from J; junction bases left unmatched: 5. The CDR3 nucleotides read TGCGCCAGCAGCTCCGGGACAGAAGCTAACTATGGCTACACCTTC. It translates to CASSSGTEANYGYTF.

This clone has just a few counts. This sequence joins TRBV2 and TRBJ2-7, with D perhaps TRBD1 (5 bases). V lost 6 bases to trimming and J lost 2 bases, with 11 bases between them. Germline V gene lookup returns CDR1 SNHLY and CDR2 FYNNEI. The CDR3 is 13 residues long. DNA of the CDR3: TGTGCCAGCAGGCAGGGTGAGACCTACGAGCAGTACTTC. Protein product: CASRQGETYEQYF.

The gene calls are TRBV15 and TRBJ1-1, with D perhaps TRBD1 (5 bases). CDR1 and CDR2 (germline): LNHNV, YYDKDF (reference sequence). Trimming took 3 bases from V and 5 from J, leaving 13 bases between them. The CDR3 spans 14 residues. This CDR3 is CATSSVSGGTEAFF. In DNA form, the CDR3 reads TGTGCCACCAGCAGTGTTTCCGGGGGGACTGAAGCTTTCTTT.

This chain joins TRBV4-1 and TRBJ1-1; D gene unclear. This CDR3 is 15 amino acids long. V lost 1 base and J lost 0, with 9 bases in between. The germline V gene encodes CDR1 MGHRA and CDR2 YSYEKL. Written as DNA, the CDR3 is TGCGCCAGCAGCCAAGTTCAGAACATGAACACTGAAGCTTTCTTT. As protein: CASSQVQNMNTEAFF.

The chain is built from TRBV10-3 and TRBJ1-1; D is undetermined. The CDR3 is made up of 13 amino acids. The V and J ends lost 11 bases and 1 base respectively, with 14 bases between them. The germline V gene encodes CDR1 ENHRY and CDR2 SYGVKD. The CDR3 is CASALAANTEAFF. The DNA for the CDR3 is TGTGCCTCGGCACTGGCCGCGAACACTGAAGCTTTCTTT.